This entry is about one T cell receptor (beta chain). Its antigen remains unknown. Trimming stripped 4 bases from V and 5 bases from J, with 12 bases between. Germline V gene data show CDR1 as SGHRS and CDR2 as YFSETQ. The CDR3 is 13 residues long. This entry comes from a study of T cell repertoires in ileal Crohn's disease. Study conclusions and caveats: Sorted CD8 T cells held more high-frequency clones than CD4.

TCRdb's table, derived via immunoSEQ multiplex PCR, lists solely in-frame clones and lacks some. Among approximately 11,000 clones listed, more than 75% were seen once. The sequencing input was ileal tissue. This TCR came from an adult with Crohn's disease. The rearrangement uses TRBV5-1 and TRBJ1-1; D is ambiguous. Written as DNA, the CDR3 is TGCGCCAGCAGCAGAGACGGAGGTACTGAAGCTTTCTTT. Residues: CASSRDGGTEAFF. The full variable domain, its missing parts supplied by reference TRBV5-1 and TRBJ1-1, is KAGVTQTPRYLIKTRGQQVTLSCSPISGHRSVSWYQQTPGQGLQFLFEYFSETQRNKGNFPGRFSGRQFSNSRSEMNVSTLELGDSALYLCASSRDGGTEAFFGQGTRLTVV.